The rows below give T cell receptor beta chains drawn from one sample of a study of blood T cell repertoires in COVID-19. Profiling relied on immunoSEQ multiplex PCR, and the TCRdb table lists in-frame clones only, not all of them. This table holds 150,000 or so clones, 75% to 90% found once. Sequencing input: peripheral blood. Source of these receptors: a man between 18 and 35 years old with COVID-19, enrolled during active disease. Both conserved end residues are trimmed from each CDR3. Each record gives: clone size, CDR3 length, V gene, CDR3 protein. The size field is filled for only some rows; it gives once, few, many or a size class.

abundance: NA
len: 19
v_gene: TRBV4-1
CDR3aa: ASEPTLEYGASTLSTDTQY

abundance: NA
len: 12
v_gene: TRBV18
CDR3aa: ASSPPTEGEKLL

abundance: NA
len: 13
v_gene: TRBV5-4
CDR3aa: ASSPSGMNTGELF

abundance: NA
len: 10
v_gene: TRBV9
CDR3aa: ASGGFPGELF

abundance: NA
len: 13
v_gene: TRBV7-9
CDR3aa: ASSLGDRENEKLF

abundance: once
len: 14
v_gene: TRBV28
CDR3aa: ASSSPLIGQSYEQY

abundance: NA
len: 13
v_gene: TRBV18
CDR3aa: ASSPTTGLGTEAF

abundance: NA
len: 11
v_gene: TRBV19
CDR3aa: ASSSRATDTQY

abundance: few
len: 12
v_gene: TRBV15
CDR3aa: ATSGPTTGSEQF

abundance: few
len: 12
v_gene: TRBV9
CDR3aa: ASSVGQGIYGYT

abundance: NA
len: 11
v_gene: TRBV3-1/TRBV3-2
CDR3aa: ASSQPANSPLH

abundance: NA
len: 14
v_gene: TRBV10-2
CDR3aa: ASNSPGTKSGNTIY

abundance: NA
len: 14
v_gene: TRBV28
CDR3aa: ASSLGGRAAKNIQY

abundance: NA
len: 11
v_gene: TRBV29-1
CDR3aa: SVLTGEDTEAF

abundance: NA
len: 16
v_gene: TRBV5-4
CDR3aa: ASSFGPRTSGNSGEQY

abundance: NA
len: 18
v_gene: TRBV4-1
CDR3aa: ASSHPDASGRPSIYNEQF

abundance: NA
len: 13
v_gene: TRBV6-6
CDR3aa: ASSYFPGVGYGYT

abundance: NA
len: 12
v_gene: TRBV5-4
CDR3aa: ASSLGRASYEQY

abundance: NA
len: 14
v_gene: TRBV5-1
CDR3aa: ASSRDRGSSGNTIY

abundance: NA
len: 11
v_gene: TRBV9
CDR3aa: ASSGTIPYGYT

abundance: NA
len: 13
v_gene: TRBV9
CDR3aa: ASSAWDSLTDTQY

abundance: NA
len: 14
v_gene: TRBV6-4
CDR3aa: ASSAGQGKATDGYT

abundance: NA
len: 10
v_gene: TRBV6-5
CDR3aa: ASSYGGQDQY

abundance: NA
len: 14
v_gene: TRBV3-1/TRBV3-2
CDR3aa: ASSRHGLAGSYEQY

abundance: NA
len: 14
v_gene: TRBV2
CDR3aa: ASEGLAGRDTGELF